A single sample is the source of the 20 T cell receptor beta chains below, sequenced in a study of post-analysis software for immune sequencing data. Study-level results: Patients showed TRBV5-6, TRBV5-1 and TRBV20-1 among five TRBV segments more frequent than in controls.

TCR beta cDNA libraries included unique molecular identifiers. A single record per CDR3 protein comes from TCRdb applying MiXCR to the PCR reads. The data hold hundreds of thousands of distinct CDR3 sequences, with 25% to 30% observed a single time. Their specific antigens are unknown. The specimen was blood. The receptors shown here come from a girl aged 10 to 17 with multiple sclerosis.

The genes are TRBV9 and TRBJ1-4; D not certain. The germline V gene has CDR1 SGDLS and CDR2 YYNGEE. This CDR3 is 14 amino acids long. Trimming left V 2 bases short and J 4 bases short, with 9 bases between. CDR3 sequence (DNA): TGTGCCAGCAGCGTTGGCGCGAGTAATGAAAAACTGTTTTTT. The encoded protein is CASSVGASNEKLFF.

This clonotype was counted a few times. The J gene is TRBJ2-7, the V gene TRBV29-1; TRBD1 or TRBD2 may be the D gene (5 bases each). Per germline, CDR1 SQVTM and CDR2 ANQGSEA. The CDR3 consists of 14 residues. Trimming pared 1 base from V and 0 bases from J, leaving 10 bases between. The CDR3 reads CSVEAGTSSYEQYF. CDR3 nucleotides: TGCAGCGTTGAAGCCGGGACGAGCTCCTACGAGCAGTACTTC.

This clonotype was recorded many times. The V and J genes are TRBV29-1 and TRBJ1-2; no clear D. The V end lost 5 bases, the J end lost 4 bases, and 8 bases lay between the germline ends. Germline V gives CDR1 SQVTM, CDR2 ANQGSEA. The CDR3 length is 11 residues. The CDR3 here is CSVSRGYGYTF. CDR3 coding DNA: TGCAGCGTTTCCCGCGGCTATGGCTACACCTTC. The complete variable domain, with remaining parts taken from reference TRBV29-1 and TRBJ1-2, reads SAVISQKPSRDICQRGTSLTIQCQVDSQVTMMFWYRQQPGQSLTLIATANQGSEATYESGFVIDKFPISRPNLTFSTLTVSNMSPEDSSIYLCSVSRGYGYTFGSGTRLTVV.

This clonotype came up many times. The gene calls are TRBV3-1 and TRBJ2-1; no reliable D call. Deletions cut 0 bases from V and 8 bases from J, with 8 bases between. CDR1 LGHDT and CDR2 YNNKEL come from the germline V gene (reference sequence). This CDR3 has 13 amino acids. For the CDR3, the DNA is TGTGCCAGCAGCCAAGAACGCAATTATGAGCAGTTCTTC. Its translation: CASSQERNYEQFF.

The chain joins TRBV5-1 to TRBJ2-3; the D gene is possibly TRBD1 (6 bases). The V end lost 4 bases, the J end lost 2 bases, and 20 bases lay between the germline ends. Germline V gene data show CDR1 as SGHRS and CDR2 as YFSETQ. The CDR3 sequence is 17 residues long. The CDR3 bases are TGCGCCAGCAGCCCCAAGAGGACAGTGGGAATCACAGATACGCAGTATTTT. It is translated as CASSPKRTVGITDTQYF.

This clonotype has a count of ten or more. The chain combines TRBV7-2 with TRBJ2-6; TRBD1 might be the D (6 bases). The germline V gene has CDR1 SGHTA and CDR2 FQGNSA. V dropped 4 bases and J dropped 0 bases, with 16 bases sitting between them. The CDR3 has 18 amino acids. The CDR3 DNA sequence: TGTGCCAGCAGCTCCTCAAGGACAGTCAACTCTGGGGCCAACGTCCTGACTTTC. This codes for CASSSSRTVNSGANVLTF.

The chain links TRBV28 to TRBJ2-1, with 8 bases identical to TRBD1. The CDR3 covers 13 residues. V lost 6 bases to trimming and J lost 7 bases; unmatched junction nucleotides: 5. Germline lookup yields CDR1 MDHEN and CDR2 SYDVKM. As DNA, the CDR3 is TGTGCCAGCAGGATACAGGGGGGAAATGAGCAGTTCTTC. Translation: CASRIQGGNEQFF.

This clonotype came up a few times. V is TRBV29-1 and J is TRBJ2-3; D is ambiguous. The germline CDR1 and CDR2 sequences are SQVTM and ANQGSEA. CDR3 length: 14 amino acids. The CDR3 sequence is CSGSRIISTDTQYF. The CDR3 DNA sequence: TGCAGTGGGTCAAGGATTATTAGCACAGATACGCAGTATTTT.

On this clonotype itself: Compared with germline, one end of the junction differs, possibly owing to a read error. The chain has TRBV3-1 and TRBJ1-1; no clear D. This CDR3 is 13 amino acids long. Germline V CDR1 and CDR2: LGHDT, YNNKEL (reference sequence). The DNA for the CDR3 is TGTGCCAACAGCTATAAGTGGGGTGCTGAAGCTTTCTTT. Residues: CANSYKWGAEAFF.

The rearrangement links TRBV7-2 to TRBJ2-3, with D perhaps matching TRBD2 (5 bases). The CDR3 runs to 15 residues. CDR1 is SGHTA and CDR2 is FQGNSA in the germline V gene. Trimming took 2 bases from V and 7 from J, leaving 16 bases between them. The CDR3, as DNA: TGTGCCAGCAGCTTAATCGGGGATCTGCTGAATACGCAGTATTTT. Translation gives CASSLIGDLLNTQYF.

V and J are TRBV29-1 and TRBJ2-1; the match to TRBD2 covers 11 bases. The CDR3 contains 14 residues. Germline values: CDR1 SQVTM, CDR2 ANQGSEA. The junction had 5 bases not matched to a gene; V was cut back by 4 bases and J by 6 bases. Here the CDR3 reads CSVVLAGGGNEQFF. The CDR3 DNA is TGCAGCGTTGTCCTAGCGGGAGGCGGCAATGAGCAGTTCTTC.

This clonotype was detected a few times. The chain has TRBV20-1 and TRBJ2-1, with D tentatively TRBD1 or TRBD2 (6 bases each). The germline V and J ends were trimmed by 0 bases and 3 bases, with 12 bases remaining between them. This CDR3 is 15 amino acids long. The germline V gene encodes CDR1 DFQATT and CDR2 SNEGSKA (reference sequence). The CDR3 DNA reads as TGCAGTGCTAGAGAGGGGGCTAGCGACTACAATGAGCAGTTCTTC. Protein: CSAREGASDYNEQFF.

The chain uses TRBV6-6 and TRBJ2-7; D possibly corresponds to TRBD2 (6 bases). Trimming removed 6 bases at V and 1 base at J, with 13 bases between. Germline V CDR1 and CDR2: MNHNY, SVGAGI (reference sequence). The CDR3 consists of 14 residues. The CDR3 sequence is CASRTAGPSYEQYF. Here the CDR3 DNA reads TGTGCCAGCAGGACGGCGGGACCATCCTACGAGCAGTACTTC.

The CDR3: CASSLLSGTGSTYEQYF. In DNA, the CDR3 is TGTGCCAGCAGTTTACTCTCCGGGACAGGTAGCACGTACGAGCAGTACTTC. The V and J genes are TRBV27 and TRBJ2-7; 8 bases align to TRBD1. V gave up 2 bases and J gave up 4 bases; unmatched junction bases: 13. Germline CDR1 is MNHEY and CDR2 is SMNVEV (reference sequence). This CDR3 region has 17 residues.

The chain carries TRBV5-4 and TRBJ1-1; TRBD1 agrees at 7 bases. Per germline, CDR1 SGHNT and CDR2 YYREEE (reference sequence). V shed 5 bases, J shed 0 bases, and the junction held 7 bases outside the gene matches. The CDR3 totals 15 residues. DNA of the CDR3: TGTGCCAGCAGAGTACAGGGGAGTCTGAACACTGAAGCTTTCTTT. This translates into CASRVQGSLNTEAFF.

This chain uses TRBV5-1 with TRBJ2-7, with a possible D match to TRBD2 (6 bases). With 4 bases removed from V and 0 bases from J, the gap between germline ends came to 17 bases. Germline assignment: CDR1 SGHRS and CDR2 YFSETQ. CDR3 length equals 16 residues. The CDR3 bases are TGCGCCAGCAGCCCTGAGGAGGGGCCACCCTCCTACGAGCAGTACTTC. It is translated as CASSPEEGPPSYEQYF.

This clonotype occurred many times. The V call is TRBV10-3, the J call TRBJ2-1, with 12 bases identical to TRBD2. This CDR3 region has 17 residues. Trimming cost V 4 bases and J 0 bases; bases outside gene matches: 4. Germline V CDR1 and CDR2: ENHRY, SYGVKD. The CDR3 DNA reads TGTGCCATCAGTGGGACTAGCGGGGCAAGCTCCTACAATGAGCAGTTCTTC. Its translation is CAISGTSGASSYNEQFF.

Regarding this clonotype: One end of the junction does not line up with germline, which may come from a read error. The chain is built from TRBV6-6 and TRBJ2-6; perhaps D is TRBD1 or TRBD2 (6 bases each). CDR3 length equals 14 residues. CDR1 and CDR2 from the germline V gene are MNHNY and SVGAGI (reference sequence). DNA for the CDR3: TGTGCCAGCTTCGGGGCTTGGGGGGCCAACGTCCCGACTTTC. It specifies CASFGAWGANVPTF.

The chain carries TRBV7-9 and TRBJ2-1; no reliable D call. This CDR3 region has 13 residues. V lost 3 bases, J lost 10 bases, and 13 bases lay in between. Germline V lookup: CDR1 SEHNR, CDR2 FQNEAQ (reference sequence). The CDR3 sequence: CASSFGEAYEQFF. The CDR3 DNA reads as TGTGCCAGCAGCTTTGGTGAAGCCTACGAGCAGTTCTTC.

The gene calls are TRBV6-6 and TRBJ1-5; D uncertain. V dropped 11 bases and J dropped 0 bases, with 17 bases sitting between them. Germline loops: CDR1 MNHNY, CDR2 SVGAGI (reference sequence). The CDR3 runs 15 residues. The CDR3 coding sequence is TGTGCCGGCGAGAGGGAGGGAAATAGCAATCAGCCCCAGCATTTT. Amino acids: CAGEREGNSNQPQHF.